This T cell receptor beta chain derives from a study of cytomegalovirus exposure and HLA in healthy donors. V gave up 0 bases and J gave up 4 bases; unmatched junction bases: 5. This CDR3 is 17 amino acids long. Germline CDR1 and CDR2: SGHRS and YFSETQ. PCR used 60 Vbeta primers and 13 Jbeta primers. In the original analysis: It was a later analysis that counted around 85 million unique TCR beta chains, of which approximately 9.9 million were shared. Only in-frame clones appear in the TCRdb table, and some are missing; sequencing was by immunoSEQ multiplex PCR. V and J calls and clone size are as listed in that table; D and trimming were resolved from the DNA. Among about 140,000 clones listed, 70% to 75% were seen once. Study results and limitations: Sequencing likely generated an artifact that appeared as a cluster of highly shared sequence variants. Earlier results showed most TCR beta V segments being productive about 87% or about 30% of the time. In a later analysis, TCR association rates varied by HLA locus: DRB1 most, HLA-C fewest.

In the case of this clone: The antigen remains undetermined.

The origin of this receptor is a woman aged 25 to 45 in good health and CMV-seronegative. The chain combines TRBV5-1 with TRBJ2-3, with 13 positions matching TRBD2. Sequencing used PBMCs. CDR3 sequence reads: CASSLATSGGAADTQYF. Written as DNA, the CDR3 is TGCGCCAGCAGCTTGGCAACTAGCGGGGGGGCCGCAGATACGCAGTATTTT.